This T cell receptor beta chain was recovered during a study of T cells expressing NK-cell markers. Study-wide background: Sorted CD3+CD56+NKG2C+, CD3+CD56+NKG2C- and CD3+CD56-NKG2C+ T cells provided the TCR beta repertoires.

Each CDR3 protein gets one entry in TCRdb, which reprocessed the 5' RACE reads and gives no DNA. This sample's table reports 3,000 or so distinct CDR3 sequences. CDR1 is LGHNA, CDR2 YSLEER, per germline. This CDR3 comprises 16 residues. This clonotype shows up as large (0.1 to 1%) by frequency. The chain links TRBV4-3 to TRBJ2-2; TCRdb picks TRBD1, but there is no DNA to check that call. Specimen: blood T cells: a sorted CD56 or NKG2C T cell subset, CD4+ or CD8+ T cells, or bulk PBMC T cells (not recorded which). This TCR was sampled from a young woman in good health. This chain's CDR3 is CASSQNRDPNTGELFF.